These 14 T cell receptor beta chains were all obtained from the same sample, sequenced in a study of cytotoxic CD8 clonotypes in ibrutinib-treated CLL. Generated by immunoSEQ multiplex PCR, the TCRdb table keeps only in-frame clones and is missing some. The sample has around 33,000 clones; approximately 45% are singletons. The material was PBMCs, obtained before ibrutinib treatment. Receptors were obtained from a human donor with chronic lymphocytic leukemia.

This chain links TRBV4-1 with TRBJ1-3; weak D call: TRBD1 (5 bases). Trimming left V 1 base short and J 0 bases short, with 16 bases between. The germline gives CDR1 MGHRA, CDR2 YSYEKL. The CDR3 has 18 amino acids. CDR3 amino acids: CASSQVTAGDLSGNTIYF. DNA of the CDR3: TGCGCCAGCAGCCAAGTCACGGCGGGGGACCTCTCTGGAAACACCATATATTTT.

This clone turned up a few times. The rearrangement links TRBV18 to TRBJ1-1; D gene uncertain. Trimming removed 2 bases at V and 7 bases at J, with 8 bases between. The CDR3 has 12 residues. Looked up from germline, CDR1 is KGHSH and CDR2 is LQKENI. The CDR3 region has the DNA TGTGCCAGCTCACCAGGGGAAGGTGAAGCTTTCTTT. It is translated as CASSPGEGEAFF.

This chain connects TRBV29-1 to TRBJ1-2; 11 nucleotides agree with TRBD1. The CDR3 runs to 13 residues. V shed 7 bases, J shed 3 bases, and the junction held 4 bases outside the gene matches. Germline CDR1 reads SQVTM; CDR2 reads ANQGSEA. The CDR3 protein is CSALGQGDYGYTF. The CDR3 DNA sequence: TGCAGCGCCCTGGGACAGGGGGACTATGGCTACACCTTC.

This clone was seen a few times. V is TRBV10-3 and J is TRBJ1-6, with D possibly being TRBD1 (5 bases). The CDR3 length is 15 residues. V was pared by 6 bases and J by 0 bases, with 9 bases between. Per the germline V gene, CDR1 is ENHRY and CDR2 is SYGVKD. The CDR3 DNA reads TGTGCCATCAGAGAGGGGAGCTCCTATAATTCACCCCTCCACTTT. Translated, it gives CAIREGSSYNSPLHF.

V and J are TRBV5-1 and TRBJ2-3; D unresolved. CDR3 size: 14 residues. Trimming removed 1 base from V and 0 bases from J, with 6 bases in between. Germline V gives CDR1 SGHRS, CDR2 YFSETQ. CDR3 sequence reads: CASSLYSSTDTQYF. The CDR3 DNA follows: TGCGCCAGCAGCTTGTATTCTAGCACAGATACGCAGTATTTT.

Here the CDR3 DNA reads TGTGCCAGCAGAACACCAAAGGGATACGAGCAGTACTTC. As protein: CASRTPKGYEQYF. The chain has TRBV6-5 and TRBJ2-7, with D hard to call. Trimming pared 6 bases from V and 4 bases from J, leaving 13 bases between. Germline V gives CDR1 MNHEY, CDR2 SVGAGI. There are 13 residues in the CDR3.

In this sample, this clone turned up many times. V usage is TRBV5-6 and J usage is TRBJ1-5; no clear D. From germline, CDR1 is SGHDT and CDR2 YYEEEE. Trimming took 6 bases from V and 4 from J, leaving 11 bases between them. CDR3 length: 13 amino acids. The CDR3 loop is CASTLRENQPQHF. The CDR3 DNA reads TGTGCCAGCACCCTTAGGGAGAATCAGCCCCAGCATTTT. Drawing the rest from reference TRBV5-6 and TRBJ1-5, the complete variable domain is DAGVTQSPTHLIKTRGQQVTLRCSPKSGHDTVSWYQQALGQGPQFIFQYYEEEERQRGNFPDRFSGHQFPNYSSELNVNALLLGDSALYLCASTLRENQPQHFGDGTRLSIL.

This clone has a handful of counts. The chain carries TRBV4-1 and TRBJ1-4; D is unclear. The CDR3 sequence is 14 residues long. V lost 0 bases, J lost 6 bases, and 8 bases lay in between. From germline, CDR1 is MGHRA and CDR2 YSYEKL. DNA of the CDR3: TGCGCCAGCAGCCAAGAAGGAGTAGATGAAAAACTGTTTTTT. It specifies CASSQEGVDEKLFF.

This clone was counted only a few times. This chain uses TRBV18 with TRBJ2-6; D not resolved. Trimming cost V 4 bases and J 2 bases, with 9 bases left between them. The CDR3 contains 15 residues. Germline V gene lookup returns CDR1 KGHSH and CDR2 LQKENI. CDR3 sequence: CASSQNPTGANVLTF. CDR3 coding DNA: TGTGCCAGCTCACAAAATCCCACTGGGGCCAACGTCCTGACTTTC.

The chain links TRBV9 to TRBJ1-2; D not resolved. V lost 3 bases to trimming and J lost 0 bases, with 12 bases between them. The length of the CDR3 is 15 residues. Germline CDR1 SGDLS, CDR2 YYNGEE. This CDR3 reads CASSATREANYGYTF. CDR3 bases: TGTGCCAGCAGCGCGACGAGGGAAGCTAACTATGGCTACACCTTC.

The chain carries TRBV7-9 and TRBJ2-7; tentatively, D is TRBD1 or TRBD2 (5 bases each). Looked up from germline, CDR1 is SEHNR and CDR2 is FQNEAQ (reference sequence). The ends were cut back, 2 bases at V and 3 bases at J, with 11 bases in the middle. The CDR3 contains 14 residues. The chain's CDR3 is CASSLLGGIYEQYF. CDR3 DNA sequence: TGTGCCAGCAGCTTACTTGGGGGTATCTACGAGCAGTACTTC. Full variable domain (remainder filled in from reference TRBV7-9 and TRBJ2-7): DTGVSQNPRHKITKRGQNVTFRCDPISEHNRLYWYRQTLGQGPEFLTYFQNEAQLEKSRLLSDRFSAERPKGSFSTLEIQRTEQGDSAMYLCASSLLGGIYEQYFGPGTRLTVT.

V usage is TRBV7-8 and J usage is TRBJ1-2; 7 bases map to TRBD1. V dropped 1 base and J dropped 5; count of bases not matched to a gene: 4. The germline V gene encodes CDR1 SGHVS and CDR2 FQNEAQ. The CDR3 length is 14 residues. CDR3 residues: CASSLVGQSYGYTF. CDR3 DNA sequence: TGTGCCAGCAGCTTAGTGGGACAGTCTTATGGCTACACCTTC.

The V gene is TRBV4-1, the J gene TRBJ2-7; possible D gene TRBD2, 6 bases. CDR1 is MGHRA, CDR2 YSYEKL, per germline. Trimming removed 0 bases from V and 4 bases from J, with 13 bases in between. CDR3 length equals 15 residues. The CDR3 DNA reads TGCGCCAGCAGCCAAGATGGAGGGAGATTGTACGAGCAGTACTTC. Its translation: CASSQDGGRLYEQYF.

This clone was observed a few times. The chain links TRBV2 to TRBJ2-2; D is possibly TRBD2 (5 bases). The germline V gene has CDR1 SNHLY and CDR2 FYNNEI. CDR3 length: 14 residues. The V and J ends lost 5 bases and 5 bases respectively, with 12 bases between them. This CDR3 is CASSTRRSTGELFF. In DNA, the CDR3 is TGTGCCAGCAGTACTAGGAGGAGTACCGGGGAGCTGTTTTTT. The full variable domain, completed using reference TRBV2 and TRBJ2-2, is EPEVTQTPSHQVTQMGQEVILRCVPISNHLYFYWYRQILGQKVEFLVSFYNNEISEKSEIFDDQFSVERPDGSNFTLKIRSTKLEDSAMYFCASSTRRSTGELFFGEGSRLTVL.